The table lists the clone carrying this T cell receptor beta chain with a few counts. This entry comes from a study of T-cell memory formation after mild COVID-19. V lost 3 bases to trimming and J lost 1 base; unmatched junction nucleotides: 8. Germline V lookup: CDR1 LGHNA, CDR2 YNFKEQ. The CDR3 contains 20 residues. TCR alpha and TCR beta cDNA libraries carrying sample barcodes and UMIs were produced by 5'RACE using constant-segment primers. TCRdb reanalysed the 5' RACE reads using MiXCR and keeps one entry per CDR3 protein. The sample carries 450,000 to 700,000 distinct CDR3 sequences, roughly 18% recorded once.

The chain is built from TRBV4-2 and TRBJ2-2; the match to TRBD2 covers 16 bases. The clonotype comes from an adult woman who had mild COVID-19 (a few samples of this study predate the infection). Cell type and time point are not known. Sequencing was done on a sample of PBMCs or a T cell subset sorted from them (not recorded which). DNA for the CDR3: TGTGCCAGCAGCCACAGCGTGGGACTAGCGGGGGGGCGGAACACCGGGGAGCTGTTTTTT. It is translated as CASSHSVGLAGGRNTGELFF.